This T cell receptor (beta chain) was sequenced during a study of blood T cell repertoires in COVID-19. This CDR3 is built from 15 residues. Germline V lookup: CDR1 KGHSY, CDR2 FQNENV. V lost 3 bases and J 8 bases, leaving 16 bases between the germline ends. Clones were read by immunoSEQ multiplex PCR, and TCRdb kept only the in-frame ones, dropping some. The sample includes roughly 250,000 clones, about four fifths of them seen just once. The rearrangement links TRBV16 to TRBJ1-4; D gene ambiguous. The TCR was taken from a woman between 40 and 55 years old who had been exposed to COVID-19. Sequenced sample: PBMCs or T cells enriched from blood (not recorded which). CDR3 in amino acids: CASSHPGVAGEKLFF. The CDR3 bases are TGTGCCAGCAGCCACCCCGGGGTCGCGGGGGAAAAACTGTTTTTT.